The 2 T cell receptor beta chains below come from one sample, sequenced in a study of blood T cell repertoires in COVID-19 (dated by TCRdb to 2018 to 2020). Libraries were prepared through the immunoSEQ multiplex PCR assay. TCRdb mirrors the immuneACCESS table, restricted to in-frame sequences. Some clones are absent from its copies; in checked studies, under half trace to an unresolved V gene, and the reason for the others is unknown. This sample holds some 43,000 clones; 87% were observed only once. About 5% of the sample lies in the top ten. What was sequenced was peripheral blood. These receptors were taken from a human donor in a cohort sampled during active COVID-19.

The chain uses TRBV6-2 or TRBV6-3 and TRBJ2-7; tentatively, D is TRBD1 (6 bases). Germline CDR1 and CDR2: MNHEY and SVGEGT. This CDR3 has 15 residues. The ends were cut back, 5 bases at V and 0 bases at J, with 14 bases in the middle. CDR3 in amino acids: CASSGVTDSSYEQYF. DNA for the CDR3: TGTGCCAGCAGTGGGGTCACGGACAGCTCCTACGAGCAGTACTTC.

The chain uses TRBV4-2 and TRBJ2-5; D not resolved. Looked up from germline, CDR1 is LGHNA and CDR2 is YNFKEQ. V dropped 2 bases and J dropped 2 bases, with 15 bases sitting between them. This CDR3 comprises 16 residues. CDR3 sequence reads: CASSQFPRSPQETQYF. In DNA form, the CDR3 reads TGTGCCAGCAGCCAATTCCCCCGGAGCCCTCAAGAGACCCAGTACTTC.